This T cell receptor beta chain was captured in a study of T cells in Graves' hyperthyroidism and ophthalmopathy. To note about this clonotype: Its antigen is as yet unknown. One end of the junction is discordant with germline, which a read error may explain.

From RNA transcripts, TCR beta CDR3 regions were amplified. HTBI primers drove first-round RT-PCR of the TCR CDR3. MiXCR, applied by TCRdb to the multiplex PCR reads, yields one record per CDR3 protein. The sample carries some 550,000 distinct CDR3 sequences, less than 25% recorded once. Findings and limits, study-wide: Most thyroid clonotypes expanded above 0.001 were also detected in blood.

The CDR3 has 15 amino acids. Germline lookup yields CDR1 WSHSY and CDR2 SAAADI. The J gene is TRBJ2-7, the V gene TRBV10-2; 8 bases are shared with TRBD2. Source material: blood. This TCR derives from a man younger than 35 with Graves' hyperthyroidism. The CDR3 region is CATSVGHSGTYEQYF. CDR3 coding DNA: TGTGCCACCAGCGTGGGACATAGCGGGACCTACGAGCAGTACTTC.